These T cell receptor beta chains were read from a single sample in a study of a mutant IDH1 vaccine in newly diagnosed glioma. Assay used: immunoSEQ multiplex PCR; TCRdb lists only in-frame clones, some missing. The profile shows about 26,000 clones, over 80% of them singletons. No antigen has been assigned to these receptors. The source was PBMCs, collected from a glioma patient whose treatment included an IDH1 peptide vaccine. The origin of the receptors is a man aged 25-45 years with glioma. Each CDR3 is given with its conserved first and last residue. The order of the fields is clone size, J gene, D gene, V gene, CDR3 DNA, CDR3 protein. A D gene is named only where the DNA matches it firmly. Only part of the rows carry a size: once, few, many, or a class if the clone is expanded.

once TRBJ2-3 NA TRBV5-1 TGCGCCAGCAGCTTGCACCGAGGCGCAGATACGCAGTATTTT CASSLHRGADTQYF
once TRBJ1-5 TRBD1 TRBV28 TGTGCCATTTCCGGGACAGCCATCAATCAGCCCCAGCATTTT CAISGTAINQPQHF
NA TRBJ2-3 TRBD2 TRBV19 TGTGCCAGTGGAGCGGGAATTACAGATACGCAGTATTTT CASGAGITDTQYF
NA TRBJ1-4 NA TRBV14 TGTGCCAGCAGCCAAGGGGCAGGGGTTGCAACTAATGAAAAACTGTTTTTT CASSQGAGVATNEKLFF
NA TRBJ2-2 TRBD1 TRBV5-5 TGTGCCAGCAGCCGACTAAGGACAGGGGGCAACACCGGGGAGCTGTTTTTT CASSRLRTGGNTGELFF
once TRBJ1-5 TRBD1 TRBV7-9 TGTGCCAGCAGCTTATCTCCCGGGACAGGGATCTTGAGCAATCAGCCCCAGCATTTT CASSLSPGTGILSNQPQHF
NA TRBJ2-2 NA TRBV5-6 TGTGCCAGCAGCTTGAGTGGCGGGACATCCGGGGAGCTGTTTTTT CASSLSGGTSGELFF
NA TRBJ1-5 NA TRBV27 TGTGCCAGCAAGGGATCCGGGCAGCGCAATCAGCCCCAGCATTTT CASKGSGQRNQPQHF
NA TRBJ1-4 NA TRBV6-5 TGTGCCAGCAGTTACTCGATTACGGCAACTAATGAAAAACTGTTTTTT CASSYSITATNEKLFF
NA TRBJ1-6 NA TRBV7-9 TGTGCCGGGGGCCCACCGGAAGCAGTGGGTTCACCCCTCCACTTT CAGGPPEAVGSPLHF
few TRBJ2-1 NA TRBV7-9 TGTGCCAGCAGCTCCCGGACCAAAAACTCCTACAATGAGCAGTTCTTC CASSSRTKNSYNEQFF
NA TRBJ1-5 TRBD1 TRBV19 TGTGCCAGTAGATCCGGGACAGGAGTACCTTATAGCAATCAGCCCCAGCATTTT CASRSGTGVPYSNQPQHF
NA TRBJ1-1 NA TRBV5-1 TGCGCCAGCGAAGCTGGGGTAGGGGGGCCGGAGGAAGCTTTCTTT CASEAGVGGPEEAFF
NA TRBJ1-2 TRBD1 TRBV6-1 TGTGCCACCACCAGGACAGGGGGGCAAAATGGCTACACCTTC CATTRTGGQNGYTF
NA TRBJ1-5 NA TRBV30 TGTGCCTGGAGTGTACGGGGGAATCAGCCCCAGCATTTT CAWSVRGNQPQHF
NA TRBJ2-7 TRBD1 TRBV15 TGTGCCACCAGCAACCGGGACAGGGGGTTCTACGAGCAGTACTTC CATSNRDRGFYEQYF
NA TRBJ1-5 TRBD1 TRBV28 TGTGCCAGTCGCGGACAGGGAGGCAATCAGCCCCAGCATTTT CASRGQGGNQPQHF
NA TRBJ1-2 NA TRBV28 TGTGCCAGCAGTTTACGGACCGGTGGCTACACCTTC CASSLRTGGYTF
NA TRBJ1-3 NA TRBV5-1 TGCGCCAGCAGCATAACAGGGAACTCTGGAAACACCATATATTTT CASSITGNSGNTIYF